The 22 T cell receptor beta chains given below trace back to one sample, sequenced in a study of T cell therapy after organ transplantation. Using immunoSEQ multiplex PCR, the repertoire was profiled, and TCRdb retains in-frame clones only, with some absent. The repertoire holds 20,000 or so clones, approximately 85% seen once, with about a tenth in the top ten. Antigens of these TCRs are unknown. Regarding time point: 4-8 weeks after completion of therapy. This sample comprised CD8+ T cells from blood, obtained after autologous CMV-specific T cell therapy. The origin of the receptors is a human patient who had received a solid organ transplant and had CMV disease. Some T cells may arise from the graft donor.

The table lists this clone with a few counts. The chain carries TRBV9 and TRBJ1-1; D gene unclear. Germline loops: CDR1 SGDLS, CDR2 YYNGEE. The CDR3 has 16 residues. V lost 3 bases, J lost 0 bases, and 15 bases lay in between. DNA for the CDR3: TGTGCCAGCAGCGCTTCTCTCGCAGGACTGAACACTGAAGCTTTCTTT. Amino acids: CASSASLAGLNTEAFF.

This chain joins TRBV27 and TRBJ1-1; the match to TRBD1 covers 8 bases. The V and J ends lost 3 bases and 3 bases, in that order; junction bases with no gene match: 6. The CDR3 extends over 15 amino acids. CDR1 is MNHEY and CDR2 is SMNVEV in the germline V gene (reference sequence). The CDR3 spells CASSFLRGQDTEAFF. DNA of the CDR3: TGTGCCAGCAGTTTTCTCAGGGGGCAAGACACTGAAGCTTTCTTT.

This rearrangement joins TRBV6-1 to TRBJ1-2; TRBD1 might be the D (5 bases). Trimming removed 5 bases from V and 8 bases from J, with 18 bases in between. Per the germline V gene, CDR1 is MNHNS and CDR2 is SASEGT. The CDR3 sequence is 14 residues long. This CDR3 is CASSYTGTTQGYTF. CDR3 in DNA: TGTGCCAGCAGTTATACCGGGACTACTCAGGGCTACACCTTC.

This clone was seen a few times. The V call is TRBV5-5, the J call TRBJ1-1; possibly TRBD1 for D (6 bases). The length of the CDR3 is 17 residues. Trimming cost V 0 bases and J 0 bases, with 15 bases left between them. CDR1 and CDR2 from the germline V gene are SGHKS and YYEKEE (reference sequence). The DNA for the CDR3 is TGTGCCAGCAGCTTGGAGGACAGCCGCCTTATGAACACTGAAGCTTTCTTT. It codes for CASSLEDSRLMNTEAFF.

In DNA, the CDR3 is TGCGCCAGCAGCCAAGGGGATCTCCTCTATGGCTACACCTTC. Its translation: CASSQGDLLYGYTF. The chain is built from TRBV4-1 and TRBJ1-2; no firm D call. CDR1 is MGHRA and CDR2 is YSYEKL in the germline V gene. CDR3 length: 14 amino acids. Trimming removed 1 base at V and 4 bases at J, with 10 bases between.

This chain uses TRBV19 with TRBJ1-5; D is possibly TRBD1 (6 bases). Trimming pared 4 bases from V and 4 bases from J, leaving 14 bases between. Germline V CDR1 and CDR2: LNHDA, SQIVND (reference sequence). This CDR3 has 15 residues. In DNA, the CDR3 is TGTGCCAGTAGTAACCTACAGGGCCCAAATCAGCCCCAGCATTTT. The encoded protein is CASSNLQGPNQPQHF. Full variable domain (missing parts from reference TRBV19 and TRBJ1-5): DGGITQSPKYLFRKEGQNVTLSCEQNLNHDAMYWYRQDPGQGLRLIYYSQIVNDFQKGDIAEGYSVSREKKESFPLTVTSAQKNPTAFYLCASSNLQGPNQPQHFGDGTRLSIL.

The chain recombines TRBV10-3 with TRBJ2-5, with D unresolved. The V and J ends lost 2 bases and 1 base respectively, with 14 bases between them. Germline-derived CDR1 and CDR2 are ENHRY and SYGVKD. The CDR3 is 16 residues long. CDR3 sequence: CAISEIIERSQETQYF. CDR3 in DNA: TGTGCCATCAGTGAGATTATCGAGAGGTCCCAAGAGACCCAGTACTTC.

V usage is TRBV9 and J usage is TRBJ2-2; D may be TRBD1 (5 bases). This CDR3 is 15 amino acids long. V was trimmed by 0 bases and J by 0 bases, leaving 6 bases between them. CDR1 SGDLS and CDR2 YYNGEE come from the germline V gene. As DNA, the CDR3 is TGTGCCAGCAGCGTAGGGGGCGCGAACACCGGGGAGCTGTTTTTT. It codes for CASSVGGANTGELFF.

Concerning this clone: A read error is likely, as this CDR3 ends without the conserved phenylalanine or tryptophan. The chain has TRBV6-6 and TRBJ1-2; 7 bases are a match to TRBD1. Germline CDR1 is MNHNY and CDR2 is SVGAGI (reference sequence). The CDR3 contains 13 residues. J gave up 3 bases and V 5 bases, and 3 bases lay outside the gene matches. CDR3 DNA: TGTGCCAGCAGTCCCGACAGGGACTATGGCTACACCCTC. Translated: CASSPDRDYGYTL.

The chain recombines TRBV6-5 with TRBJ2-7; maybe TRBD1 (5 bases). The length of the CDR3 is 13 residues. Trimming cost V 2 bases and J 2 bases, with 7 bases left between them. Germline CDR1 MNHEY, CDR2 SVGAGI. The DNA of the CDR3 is TGTGCCAGCAGTTACCAGGACACCTACGAGCAGTACTTC. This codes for CASSYQDTYEQYF.

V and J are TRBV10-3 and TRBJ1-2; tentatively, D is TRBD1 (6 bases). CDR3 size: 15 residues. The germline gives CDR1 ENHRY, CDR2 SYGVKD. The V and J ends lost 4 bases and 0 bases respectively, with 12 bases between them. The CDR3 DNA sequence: TGTGCCATCAGTGGGAGGGACACCTCTAACTATGGCTACACCTTC. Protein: CAISGRDTSNYGYTF.

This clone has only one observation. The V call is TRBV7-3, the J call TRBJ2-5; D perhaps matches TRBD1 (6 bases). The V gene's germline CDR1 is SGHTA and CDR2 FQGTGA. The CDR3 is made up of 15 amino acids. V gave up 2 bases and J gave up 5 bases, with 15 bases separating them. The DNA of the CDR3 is TGTGCCAGCAGCTTAGTGGGGGCCCAGGGGGAGACCCAGTACTTC. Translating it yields CASSLVGAQGETQYF.

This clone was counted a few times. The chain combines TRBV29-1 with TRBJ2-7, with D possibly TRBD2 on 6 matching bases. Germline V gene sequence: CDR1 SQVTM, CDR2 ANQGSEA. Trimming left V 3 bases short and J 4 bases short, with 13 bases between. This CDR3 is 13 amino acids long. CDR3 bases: TGCAGCGTTGATTCAGCGGGTGGGTACGAGCAGTACTTC. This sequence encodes CSVDSAGGYEQYF.

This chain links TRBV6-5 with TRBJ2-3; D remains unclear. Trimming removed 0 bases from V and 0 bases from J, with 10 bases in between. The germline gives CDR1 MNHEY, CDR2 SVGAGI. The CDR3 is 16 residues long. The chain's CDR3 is CASSYSSSQSTDTQYF. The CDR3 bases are TGTGCCAGCAGTTACTCGAGCTCCCAAAGCACAGATACGCAGTATTTT.

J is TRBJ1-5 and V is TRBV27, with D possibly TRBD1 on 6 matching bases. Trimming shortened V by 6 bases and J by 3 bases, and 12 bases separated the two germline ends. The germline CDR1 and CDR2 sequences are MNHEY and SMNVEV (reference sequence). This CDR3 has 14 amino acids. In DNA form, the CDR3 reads TGTGCCAGCAGAAGGGGGGGGCCCAATCAGCCCCAGCATTTT. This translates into CASRRGGPNQPQHF.

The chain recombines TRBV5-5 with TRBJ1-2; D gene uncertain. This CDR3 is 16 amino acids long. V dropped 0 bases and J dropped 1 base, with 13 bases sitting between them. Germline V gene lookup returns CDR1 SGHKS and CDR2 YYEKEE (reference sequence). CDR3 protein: CASSLVQDVSNYGYTF. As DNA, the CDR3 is TGTGCCAGCAGCTTGGTCCAGGACGTGAGTAACTATGGCTACACCTTC.

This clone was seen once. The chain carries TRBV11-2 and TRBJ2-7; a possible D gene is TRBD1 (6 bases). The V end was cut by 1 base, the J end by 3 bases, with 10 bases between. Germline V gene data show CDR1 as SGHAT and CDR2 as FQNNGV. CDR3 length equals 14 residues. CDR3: CASSLGAGDYEQYF. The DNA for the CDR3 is TGTGCCAGCAGCTTAGGGGCAGGGGACTACGAGCAGTACTTC.

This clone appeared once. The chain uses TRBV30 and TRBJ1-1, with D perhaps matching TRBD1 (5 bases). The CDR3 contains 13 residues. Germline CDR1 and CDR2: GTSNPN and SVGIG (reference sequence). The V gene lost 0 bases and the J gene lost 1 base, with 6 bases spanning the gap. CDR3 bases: TGTGCCTGGAGTGTCGGGGGGAACACTGAAGCTTTCTTT. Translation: CAWSVGGNTEAFF.

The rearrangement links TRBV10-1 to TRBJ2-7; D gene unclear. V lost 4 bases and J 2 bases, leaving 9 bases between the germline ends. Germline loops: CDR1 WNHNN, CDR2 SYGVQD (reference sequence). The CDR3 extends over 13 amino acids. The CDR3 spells CASSGPQTYEQYF. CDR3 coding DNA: TGCGCCAGCAGTGGTCCCCAGACCTACGAGCAGTACTTC.

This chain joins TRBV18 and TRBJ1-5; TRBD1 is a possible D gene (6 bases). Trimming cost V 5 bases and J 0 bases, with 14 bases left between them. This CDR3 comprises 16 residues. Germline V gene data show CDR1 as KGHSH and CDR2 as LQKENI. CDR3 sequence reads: CASSGSRGHSNQPQHF. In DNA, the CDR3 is TGTGCCAGCTCAGGTAGCAGGGGACATAGCAATCAGCCCCAGCATTTT.

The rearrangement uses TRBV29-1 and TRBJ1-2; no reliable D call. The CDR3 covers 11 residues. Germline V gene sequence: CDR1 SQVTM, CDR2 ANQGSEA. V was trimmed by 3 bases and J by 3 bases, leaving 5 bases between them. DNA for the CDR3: TGCAGCGTTGACATGGACTATGGCTACACCTTC. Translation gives CSVDMDYGYTF.

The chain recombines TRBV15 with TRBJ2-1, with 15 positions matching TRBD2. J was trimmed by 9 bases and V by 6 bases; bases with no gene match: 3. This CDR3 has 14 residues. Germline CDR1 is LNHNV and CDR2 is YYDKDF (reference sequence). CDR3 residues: CATSGTSGGSEQFF. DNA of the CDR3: TGTGCCACCAGTGGGACTAGCGGGGGGAGTGAGCAGTTCTTC.